These 30 T cell receptor beta chains were sequenced from one sample in a study of blood T cells in healthy people across ages. Primed by a sample-barcoded 5' primer and a J-beta primer mix, a second PCR proceeded for about 6 to 11 cycles. TCRdb reprocessed the 5' RACE reads with MiXCR, giving one entry per CDR3 protein. The repertoire consists of approximately 810,000 distinct CDR3 sequences, with 29% occurring once and the leading ten covering roughly 17%. Sequencing used blood. The receptors were sampled from a woman of 80 years or more in good health.

This clonotype was detected ten times or more. V is TRBV7-6 and J is TRBJ2-1; 7 nucleotides match TRBD2. In germline, CDR1 is SGHVS, CDR2 FNYEAQ. Losses at the gene ends were 5 bases for V and 5 bases for J; bases not matched to a gene: 12. The CDR3 is made up of 16 amino acids. The DNA for the CDR3 is TGTGCCAGCAGCCGCGGGGTGGGGGGGTTCGACAATGAGCAGTTCTTC. This codes for CASSRGVGGFDNEQFF.

This chain links TRBV20-1 with TRBJ2-3; 8 bases fit TRBD2. This CDR3 has 15 amino acids. CDR1 is DFQATT and CDR2 is SNEGSKA in the germline V gene (reference sequence). With V trimmed by 3 bases and J by 1 base, 6 bases remained unmatched. This CDR3 is CSASPGREGTDTQYF. The CDR3 bases are TGCAGTGCTAGTCCCGGGAGGGAGGGCACAGATACGCAGTATTTT.

The chain employs TRBV27 and TRBJ1-1; D is unclear. V was cut by 3 bases and J by 8 bases, with 13 bases left in between. Germline V gene sequence: CDR1 MNHEY, CDR2 SMNVEV (reference sequence). The length of the CDR3 is 13 residues. This CDR3 is CASSLFLGTEAFF. The CDR3 DNA is TGTGCCAGCAGTTTGTTCCTCGGCACCGAAGCTTTCTTT.

Of note for this clonotype: With a much larger clone just one base away, this may be a read error. As the CDR3 is not closed by the conserved phenylalanine or tryptophan, this likely results from a read error. J is TRBJ1-2 and V is TRBV20-1; D is perhaps TRBD1 (6 bases). Germline CDR1 is DFQATT and CDR2 is SNEGSKA (reference sequence). V was trimmed by 5 bases and J by 8 bases, leaving 30 bases between them. The CDR3 consists of 17 residues. The CDR3 DNA follows: TGCAGTGCTCCCGTGCTAGGGGCGAAGGCACAGGGAGAAGGCTACACCTGC. This sequence encodes CSAPVLGAKAQGEGYTC.

This clonotype was seen repeatedly, ten times or more. The rearrangement uses TRBV5-1 and TRBJ2-3; D not resolved. Germline values: CDR1 SGHRS, CDR2 YFSETQ. The CDR3 has 16 residues. Trimming cost V 0 bases and J 2 bases, with 13 bases left between them. In nucleotides, the CDR3 is TGCGCCAGCAGCTTGGAAGGGTCGAGGAACACAGATACGCAGTATTTT. Translating gives CASSLEGSRNTDTQYF.

This clonotype was recorded at least ten times. This rearrangement joins TRBV5-6 to TRBJ2-7; D might be TRBD1 (6 bases). V lost 8 bases to trimming and J lost 2 bases, with 17 bases between them. Germline-derived CDR1 and CDR2 are SGHDT and YYEEEE. This CDR3 has 14 residues. CDR3 region: CASTFRGPTYEQYF. CDR3 DNA: TGTGCCAGTACCTTCAGGGGCCCTACCTACGAGCAGTACTTC.

This clonotype showed up just a few times. This sequence may be a read error, since a much larger clone differs from it by one base. The chain employs TRBV7-2 and TRBJ2-1; TRBD1 is a possible D gene (5 bases). V gave up 5 bases and J gave up 10 bases, with 12 bases separating them. The CDR3 runs 12 residues. The germline CDR1 and CDR2 sequences are SGHTA and FQGNSA. The CDR3 loop reads CASSETGYEQFF. CDR3 DNA sequence: TGTGCCAGCAGCGAAACAGGCTACGAGCAGTTCTTC.

This clonotype occurred many times. The chain carries TRBV6-2 or TRBV6-3 and TRBJ2-3; D gene unclear. The CDR3 sequence is 15 residues long. The germline V gene encodes CDR1 MNHEY and CDR2 SVGEGT. V was cut by 1 base and J by 4 bases, with 12 bases left in between. This CDR3 is CASSYLRSVADTQYF. The CDR3 nucleotides are TGTGCCAGCAGTTACTTGCGGTCCGTGGCAGATACGCAGTATTTT.

This clonotype showed up many times. The chain has TRBV12-3 or TRBV12-4 and TRBJ1-6; 9 positions agree with TRBD1. Germline trimming cut 6 bases from V and 0 bases from J; bases unmatched to any gene: 6. CDR3 length equals 17 residues. CDR3 sequence: CASRAGQGNSYNSPLHF. CDR3 coding DNA: TGTGCCAGCAGGGCAGGACAGGGGAACTCCTATAATTCACCCCTCCACTTT.

The V and J genes are TRBV11-2 and TRBJ1-3, with a weak D call TRBD1 (6 bases). Germline V lookup: CDR1 SGHAT, CDR2 FQNNGV. Trimming pared 0 bases from V and 7 bases from J, leaving 13 bases between. There are 15 residues in the CDR3. CDR3 in DNA: TGTGCCAGCAGCTTAGATCAGGCCAGGGGTAACACCATATATTTT. Protein sequence: CASSLDQARGNTIYF.

At least ten counts were recorded for this clonotype. J is TRBJ2-7 and V is TRBV3-1, with D possibly TRBD1 on 5 matching bases. The ends were cut back, 1 base at V and 3 bases at J, with 10 bases in the middle. The CDR3 totals 14 residues. CDR1 is LGHDT, CDR2 YNNKEL, per germline (reference sequence). The CDR3 sequence is CASSQGTLNYEQYF. CDR3 coding DNA: TGTGCCAGCAGCCAAGGGACATTAAACTACGAGCAGTACTTC.

There are a few counts of this clonotype. A read error may explain this, as a much larger clone is one base away. The J gene is TRBJ2-1, the V gene TRBV27, with D perhaps assigned TRBD1 or TRBD2 (5 bases each). The CDR3 contains 14 residues. Germline V gene lookup returns CDR1 MNHEY and CDR2 SMNVEV (reference sequence). The V end lost 6 bases, the J end lost 13 bases, and 22 bases lay between the germline ends. CDR3 residues: CASSPSVLIGTQFF. The CDR3 DNA reads TGTGCCAGCAGCCCGAGCGTGTTGATCGGGACCCAGTTCTTC.

The chain couples TRBV11-2 to TRBJ2-1; tentative D call: TRBD2 (7 bases). The germline CDR1 and CDR2 sequences are SGHAT and FQNNGV. The germline V and J ends were trimmed by 7 bases and 6 bases, with 19 bases remaining between them. CDR3 size: 15 residues. The CDR3 loop is CASTMGGHVANEQFF. DNA of the CDR3: TGTGCCAGCACCATGGGGGGGCATGTCGCCAATGAGCAGTTCTTC.

Concerning this clonotype itself: A much larger clone lies one base from this, so it may be a read error. The chain employs TRBV4-2 and TRBJ2-7; D gene uncertain. Germline V gives CDR1 LGHNA, CDR2 YNFKEQ. The CDR3 is made up of 12 amino acids. For the CDR3, the DNA is TGTGCCAGCAGCCTTTTGCCTGGAGAGCGGTACTTC. It codes for CASSLLPGERYF.

In this sample, this clonotype turned up many times. The chain employs TRBV30 and TRBJ2-7; possibly TRBD2 for D (5 bases). V lost 3 bases and J lost 4, with 7 bases in between. CDR3 size: 11 residues. Looked up from germline, CDR1 is GTSNPN and CDR2 is SVGIG (reference sequence). CDR3 sequence reads: CAWSSGYEQYF. CDR3 nucleotides: TGTGCCTGGAGCTCGGGGTACGAGCAGTACTTC.

The chain employs TRBV6-2 or TRBV6-3 and TRBJ1-5; no clear D gene. The CDR3 contains 16 residues. CDR1 and CDR2 (germline): MNHEY, SVGEGT. Trimming removed 2 bases from V and 7 bases from J, with 18 bases in between. This CDR3 reads CASSYGTTRSGQPQHF. DNA for the CDR3: TGTGCCAGCAGTTACGGAACGACACGTTCGGGACAGCCCCAGCATTTT.

This clonotype has at least ten counts. The chain recombines TRBV4-1 with TRBJ2-5; D possibly corresponds to TRBD1 (6 bases). Trimming took off 5 bases at V and 2 bases at J, with 12 bases between the two ends. There are 14 residues in the CDR3. In germline, CDR1 is MGHRA, CDR2 YSYEKL. The CDR3 protein is CASSDRDIQETQYF. CDR3 coding DNA: TGCGCCAGCAGCGACCGGGACATACAAGAGACCCAGTACTTC.

This rearrangement joins TRBV20-1 to TRBJ2-1, with D uncertain. Germline V gene sequence: CDR1 DFQATT, CDR2 SNEGSKA (reference sequence). The V end was cut by 4 bases, the J end by 4 bases, with 2 bases between. This CDR3 contains 10 residues. In DNA, the CDR3 is TGCAGTGCTATTTACAATGAGCAGTTCTTC. This encodes CSAIYNEQFF.

At least ten counts were recorded for this clonotype. The chain has TRBV11-2 and TRBJ1-2; no clear D gene. This CDR3 has 14 residues. V lost 4 bases to trimming and J lost 5 bases, with 14 bases between them. From germline, CDR1 is SGHAT and CDR2 FQNNGV. The CDR3 DNA follows: TGTGCCAGCAGCTCTCCCCTGAGAGCTTATGGCTACACCTTC. Its translation: CASSSPLRAYGYTF.

Turning to this clonotype: A single base separates this from a much larger clone, so it may be a read error. This chain joins TRBV7-2 and TRBJ2-5; D is ambiguous. The DNA matches TRBJ2-7 better at its end, which makes the J call doubtful. CDR3 size: 13 residues. Germline CDR1 is SGHTA and CDR2 is FQGNSA. The CDR3, as DNA: TGTGCCAGCAGCTCCCGGGCCCCCTACGAGCAGTACTTC. It codes for CASSSRAPYEQYF.

The gene calls are TRBV5-1 and TRBJ1-1; possibly TRBD1 for D (5 bases). The ends were cut back, 3 bases at V and 1 base at J, with 10 bases in the middle. This CDR3 has 14 amino acids. Germline V lookup: CDR1 SGHRS, CDR2 YFSETQ. DNA for the CDR3: TGCGCCAGCAGCTGGGACGGACCGAACACTGAAGCTTTCTTT. It translates to CASSWDGPNTEAFF. Full variable domain (outside the CDR3, taken from reference TRBV5-1 and TRBJ1-1): KAGVTQTPRYLIKTRGQQVTLSCSPISGHRSVSWYQQTPGQGLQFLFEYFSETQRNKGNFPGRFSGRQFSNSRSEMNVSTLELGDSALYLCASSWDGPNTEAFFGQGTRLTVV.

A remark on this clonotype: The junction and the germline gene differ at one end; a read error may be behind it. The V and J genes are TRBV3-1 and TRBJ2-1; 16 positions agree with TRBD2. The CDR3 runs 20 residues. Germline CDR1 LGHDT, CDR2 YNNKEL (reference sequence). In DNA, the CDR3 is TGTGCCAGCAGCCCCGACAGGGGACTAGCGGGGGGGCCTTCCTACAATGGGCAGTTCTTC. Translated, it gives CASSPDRGLAGGPSYNGQFF.

Of note for this clonotype: At one end, the junction sequence differs from germline, possibly due to a read error. The chain links TRBV7-2 to TRBJ1-2; D not resolved. Germline CDR1 and CDR2: SGHTA and FQGNSA. The CDR3 is 15 residues long. The CDR3: CVSSLDTASNYGYTF. The CDR3 DNA follows: TGTGTCAGCAGCTTAGATACGGCCTCTAACTATGGCTACACCTTC.

The sample holds many counts of this clonotype. The chain recombines TRBV27 with TRBJ2-1, with D possibly TRBD1 on 6 matching bases. Germline V gene sequence: CDR1 MNHEY, CDR2 SMNVEV (reference sequence). V was cut by 2 bases and J by 4 bases, with 12 bases left in between. The CDR3 extends over 15 amino acids. CDR3 amino acids: CASSLQGKPYNEQFF. DNA for the CDR3: TGTGCCAGCAGTTTACAGGGGAAGCCTTACAATGAGCAGTTCTTC.

On this clonotype: Possible read error: a much larger clone is one base away. V usage is TRBV6-5 and J usage is TRBJ2-3, with TRBD2 identical over 8 bases. This CDR3 comprises 15 residues. The germline gives CDR1 MNHEY, CDR2 SVGAGI. In DNA form, the CDR3 reads TGTGCCAGCAGCCGTAGCTGGACTAGCACAGATACGCGGTATTTT. Residues: CASSRSWTSTDTRYF.

This clonotype was seen a handful of times. This chain uses TRBV15 with TRBJ1-1; weak D call: TRBD1 (5 bases). The germline gives CDR1 LNHNV, CDR2 YYDKDF (reference sequence). This CDR3 is 13 amino acids long. V was cut by 8 bases and J by 1 base, with 11 bases left in between. CDR3 coding DNA: TGTGCCACCGTGGGGCAGCCGAACACTGAAGCTTTCTTT. It encodes CATVGQPNTEAFF.

This clonotype was seen only once. The chain links TRBV3-1 to TRBJ2-1; weak D call: TRBD2 (6 bases). The J call is uncertain, as TRBJ2-7 better fits the DNA end. CDR3 length equals 16 residues. Germline values: CDR1 LGHDT, CDR2 YNNKEL (reference sequence). CDR3 nucleotide sequence: TGTGCCAGCAGCCAAGGGACTGGCGGGGCATACAATGAGCAGTACTTC. This gives the protein CASSQGTGGAYNEQYF.

This clonotype occurred many times. The chain combines TRBV10-3 with TRBJ2-1; the D gene could be TRBD1 or TRBD2 (6 bases each). This CDR3 has 14 residues. V was shortened by 3 bases and J by 1 base, with 7 bases between the two germline ends. Germline-derived CDR1 and CDR2 are ENHRY and SYGVKD. The CDR3 loop reads CAISEGGSYNEQFF. In DNA form, the CDR3 reads TGTGCCATCAGTGAAGGGGGGTCCTACAATGAGCAGTTCTTC.

This clonotype has at least ten counts. The CDR3 sequence is CASSEVERETQYF. CDR3 coding DNA: TGTGCCAGCAGTGAAGTGGAGCGAGAGACCCAGTACTTC. The rearrangement uses TRBV6-1 and TRBJ2-5; no reliable D call. The V end was cut by 1 base, the J end by 4 bases, with 7 bases between. Looked up from germline, CDR1 is MNHNS and CDR2 is SASEGT. The CDR3 has 13 residues.

The gene calls are TRBV6-1 and TRBJ1-1, with D possibly being TRBD1 (6 bases). The CDR3 is made up of 15 amino acids. Germline CDR1 and CDR2: MNHNS and SASEGT. Trimming shortened V by 8 bases and J by 1 base, and 17 bases separated the two germline ends. CDR3 nucleotide sequence: TGTGCCAGCTATAAGGGGGGAGTGTCGAACACTGAAGCTTTCTTT. Its protein product is CASYKGGVSNTEAFF.